Described below is a single T cell receptor beta chain sequence and its context. The V end lost 6 bases, the J end lost 2 bases, and 4 bases lay between the germline ends. The CDR3 has 11 amino acids. The germline gives CDR1 MDHEN, CDR2 SYDVKM. Profiled with immunoSEQ multiplex PCR; TCRdb holds only in-frame clones, not every one. The sample holds about 37,000 clones, 75% to 85% seen once. This specimen comes from a study of blood T cell repertoires in COVID-19. Overall study context: From the United States, Italy and Spain came samples of acute and convalescent COVID-19. T cells, B-cell-depleted T cells, or PBMCs supplied cDNA or gDNA.

The rearrangement uses TRBV28 and TRBJ1-1; D gene ambiguous. Material: peripheral blood. The sequence was obtained from a woman between 65 and 79 years old with acute or convalescent COVID-19. The CDR3 sequence is CASRSNTEAFF. Written as DNA, the CDR3 is TGTGCCAGCAGGTCTAACACTGAAGCTTTCTTT.